One sample yielded the 25 T cell receptor beta chains listed below, sequenced in a study of yellow fever vaccine responses in identical twins (dated by TCRdb to the late 2010s). Library preparation used RT-PCR. Sequencing was performed on an Illumina HiSeq 2500. In TCRdb, the public reads were trimmed at Q25 with fastp and aligned with MiXCR, with productive beta chains retained. For every CDR3 protein sequence, its rows merge into one entry that carries the most common genes and DNA. This sample holds approximately 13,000 distinct CDR3 sequences; approximately 88% were observed only once. Jointly, the top ten make up 0.6% to 0.8% of the sample. Specimen: T cells from blood (PBMCs), unsorted or a sorted subset (not recorded which), collected before or after yellow fever vaccination (not recorded which). These receptors were taken from a woman aged 18 to 35 who received the yellow fever vaccine. Donor details come from another sample of the same person, matched by shared clones.

The V and J genes are TRBV10-1 and TRBJ2-2; D is perhaps TRBD1 (5 bases). The V gene's germline CDR1 is WNHNN and CDR2 SYGVQD (reference sequence). The ends were cut back, 5 bases at V and 4 bases at J, with 14 bases in the middle. The CDR3 extends over 15 amino acids. CDR3 nucleotide sequence: TGCGCCAGCAGTACAAGGGGCGCCGGCACCGGGGAGCTGTTTTTT. Translation gives CASSTRGAGTGELFF.

The chain carries TRBV24-1 and TRBJ2-3, with TRBD2 identical over 9 bases. In germline, CDR1 is KGHDR, CDR2 SFDVKD. The CDR3 totals 14 residues. Trimming at V came to 9 bases and at J to 5 bases, leaving 8 bases not matched to a gene. CDR3 DNA: TGTGCCACCGGTAGCGGGGGCGGGGTAGATACGCAGTATTTT. Residues: CATGSGGGVDTQYF.

This clonotype was picked up one time. This sequence joins TRBV12-3 or TRBV12-4 and TRBJ2-2; D perhaps matches TRBD2 (5 bases). V was cut by 2 bases and J by 9 bases, with 7 bases left in between. The CDR3 sequence is 12 residues long. The CDR3 is CASSLRGWELFF. CDR3 in DNA: TGTGCCAGCAGTTTACGGGGTTGGGAGCTGTTTTTT.

This chain links TRBV19 with TRBJ1-2; TRBD1 agrees at 8 bases. CDR1 is LNHDA, CDR2 SQIVND, per germline (reference sequence). J gave up 5 bases and V 6 bases, and 11 bases lay outside the gene matches. The CDR3 runs to 15 residues. DNA of the CDR3: TGTGCCAGTAGATTAGGGACAGGACAGCAGTATGGCTACACCTTC. Its protein product is CASRLGTGQQYGYTF.

This clonotype showed up just once. The chain uses TRBV11-3 and TRBJ2-7; possible D gene TRBD1, 5 bases. Per germline, CDR1 SGHNT and CDR2 YENEEA. V lost 5 bases and J 3 bases, leaving 17 bases between the germline ends. The CDR3 consists of 15 residues. This CDR3 is CASSPIPSGFYEQYF. CDR3 nucleotides: TGTGCCAGCAGCCCCATCCCCTCAGGGTTCTACGAGCAGTACTTC.

The chain joins TRBV27 to TRBJ2-3; TRBD2 matches at 8 bases. CDR1 and CDR2 from the germline V gene are MNHEY and SMNVEV (reference sequence). This CDR3 is built from 17 residues. J gave up 4 bases and V 0 bases, and 9 bases lay outside the gene matches. CDR3 region: CASSLSMGSGGADTQYF. The CDR3 DNA reads as TGTGCCAGCAGTTTATCGATGGGTTCGGGGGGGGCAGATACGCAGTATTTT.

This chain connects TRBV2 to TRBJ1-5; tentative D call: TRBD1 (5 bases). From germline, CDR1 is SNHLY and CDR2 FYNNEI. The germline V and J ends were trimmed by 4 bases and 5 bases, with 9 bases remaining between them. The CDR3 totals 13 residues. Written as DNA, the CDR3 is TGTGCCAGCAGTGGCGGGGGGTATCAGCCCCAGCATTTT. Amino acids: CASSGGGYQPQHF.

The chain couples TRBV9 to TRBJ1-3; D is ambiguous. The CDR3 totals 15 residues. The germline V gene has CDR1 SGDLS and CDR2 YYNGEE. Deletions cut 0 bases from V and 3 bases from J, with 10 bases between. The CDR3 region is CASSVEGMIGNTIYF. The DNA for the CDR3 is TGTGCCAGCAGCGTAGAGGGAATGATTGGAAACACCATATATTTT.

The chain combines TRBV7-2 with TRBJ1-1; D is possibly TRBD1 (5 bases). This CDR3 has 12 residues. CDR1 is SGHTA, CDR2 FQGNSA, per germline. The V and J ends lost 2 bases and 9 bases respectively, with 10 bases between them. CDR3 sequence: CASSLHRGKAFF. CDR3 DNA sequence: TGTGCCAGCAGCTTACACCGGGGGAAAGCTTTCTTT. The full variable domain, in which reference TRBV7-2 and TRBJ1-1 provide the parts outside the CDR3, is GAGVSQSPSNKVTEKGKDVELRCDPISGHTALYWYRQSLGQGLEFLIYFQGNSAPDKSGLPSDRFSAERTGGSVSTLTIQRTQQEDSAVYLCASSLHRGKAFFGQGTRLTVV.

This clonotype has just one count. The chain is built from TRBV11-3 and TRBJ1-1, with D perhaps matching TRBD1 (5 bases). The V end lost 4 bases, the J end lost 1 base, and 10 bases lay between the germline ends. Germline values: CDR1 SGHNT, CDR2 YENEEA. The CDR3 length is 14 residues. This CDR3 is CASSSMTANTEAFF. DNA for the CDR3: TGTGCCAGCAGCTCGATGACAGCGAACACTGAAGCTTTCTTT.

The chain is built from TRBV18 and TRBJ1-5; TRBD1 might be the D (6 bases). V was clipped by 6 bases and J by 5 bases, with 14 bases between them. The length of the CDR3 is 14 residues. Germline loops: CDR1 KGHSH, CDR2 LQKENI. The chain's CDR3 is CASSRTGIDQPQHF. The CDR3, as DNA: TGTGCCAGCTCGCGCACAGGGATTGATCAGCCCCAGCATTTT. Looking up the rest from reference TRBV18 and TRBJ1-5 gives the full variable domain: NAGVMQNPRHLVRRRGQEARLRCSPMKGHSHVYWYRQLPEEGLKFMVYLQKENIIDESGMPKERFSAEFPKEGPSILRIQQVVRGDSAAYFCASSRTGIDQPQHFGDGTRLSIL.

The chain has TRBV11-3 and TRBJ1-1; D remains ambiguous. From germline, CDR1 is SGHNT and CDR2 YENEEA. The CDR3 contains 13 residues. Trimming took off 6 bases at V and 5 bases at J, with 13 bases between the two ends. The CDR3 DNA reads as TGTGCCAGCAGTATAACCCCTGATACTGAAGCTTTCTTT. Its translation is CASSITPDTEAFF.

The rearrangement uses TRBV29-1 and TRBJ2-5; 11 nucleotides match TRBD2. V shed 7 bases, J shed 5 bases, and the junction held 9 bases outside the gene matches. The CDR3 totals 14 residues. The germline gives CDR1 SQVTM, CDR2 ANQGSEA. CDR3 sequence: CSALSGRALETQYF. The DNA of the CDR3 is TGCAGCGCCCTTAGCGGGAGGGCCCTGGAGACCCAGTACTTC.

The V and J genes are TRBV18 and TRBJ1-1, with a possible D match to TRBD1 (5 bases). V was clipped by 6 bases and J by 1 base, with 12 bases between them. CDR3 length equals 14 residues. Germline V CDR1 and CDR2: KGHSH, LQKENI. The CDR3 sequence is CASSGRLGNTEAFF. The CDR3 coding sequence is TGTGCCAGCTCGGGGCGTTTGGGGAACACTGAAGCTTTCTTT.

V is TRBV4-1 and J is TRBJ1-4, with TRBD1 as a possible D gene (6 bases). The CDR3 has 16 amino acids. From germline, CDR1 is MGHRA and CDR2 YSYEKL. V shed 0 bases and J shed 11 bases, with 19 bases lying between them. The CDR3: CASSQDKGTLSWKLFF. The CDR3 region has the DNA TGCGCCAGCAGCCAAGATAAGGGGACACTCAGCTGGAAACTGTTTTTT.

This clonotype was recorded once. The genes are TRBV5-1 and TRBJ2-7, with TRBD2 matching over 7 bases. J was trimmed by 0 bases and V by 1 base; bases with no gene match: 1. The CDR3 has 14 residues. Germline CDR1 reads SGHRS; CDR2 reads YFSETQ. The CDR3 DNA sequence: TGCGCCAGCAGCTTGTCGGGAGGCTCCTACGAGCAGTACTTC. This translates into CASSLSGGSYEQYF.

Points on this clonotype: The junction does not match germline at one end; this may be a read error. This chain joins TRBV4-3 and TRBJ1-1; D is ambiguous. CDR1 and CDR2 from the germline V gene are LGHNA and YSLEER. The CDR3 consists of 13 residues. The CDR3 DNA follows: TGCGCCAGCACCCAACAGAGATACACTGAAGCTTTCTTT. It yields the protein CASTQQRYTEAFF.

The table lists this clonotype with a few counts. The J gene is TRBJ1-4, the V gene TRBV23-1; 8 nucleotides match TRBD1. TRBV23-1 is an ORF; its function is uncertain. The CDR3 totals 13 residues. The junction had 8 bases not matched to a gene; V was cut back by 10 bases and J by 7 bases. DNA for the CDR3: TGCGCCACCCCGAGGACAGGGTTTGAAAAACTGTTTTTT. It is translated as CATPRTGFEKLFF.

V and J are TRBV11-3 and TRBJ1-5, with 7 bases that match TRBD1. This CDR3 comprises 14 residues. With 4 bases clipped from V and 4 bases from J, the junction kept 4 bases outside the gene matches. Looked up from germline, CDR1 is SGHNT and CDR2 is YENEEA. The CDR3: CASSYGQVNQPQHF. The DNA of the CDR3 is TGTGCCAGCAGCTACGGACAGGTGAATCAGCCCCAGCATTTT. Looking up the rest from reference TRBV11-3 and TRBJ1-5 gives the full variable domain: EAGVVQSPRYKIIEKKQPVAFWCNPISGHNTLYWYLQNLGQGPELLIRYENEEAVDDSQLPKDRFSAERLKGVDSTLKIQPAELGDSAVYLCASSYGQVNQPQHFGDGTRLSIL.

The chain has TRBV11-1 and TRBJ2-5; maybe TRBD1 (6 bases). Trimming stripped 4 bases from V and 1 base from J, with 10 bases between. Germline lookup yields CDR1 SGHAT and CDR2 FQDESV (reference sequence). This CDR3 has 14 amino acids. The CDR3 nucleotides read TGTGCCAGCAGCTCCGGACAGCCCCAAGAGACCCAGTACTTC. Its translation is CASSSGQPQETQYF.

The chain combines TRBV11-1 with TRBJ2-1, with D maybe TRBD2 (5 bases). Between the trimmed V and J ends, which lost 5 bases and 0 bases, there was a span of 11 bases. This CDR3 contains 15 residues. Germline lookup yields CDR1 SGHAT and CDR2 FQDESV (reference sequence). Here the CDR3 DNA reads TGTGCCAGCAGCCAATCGGGAAGCTCCTACAATGAGCAGTTCTTC. Protein: CASSQSGSSYNEQFF.

The chain has TRBV11-3 and TRBJ1-1; 7 bases are shared with TRBD1. Trimming took 3 bases from V and 5 from J; bases not matched to a gene: 12. The V gene's germline CDR1 is SGHNT and CDR2 YENEEA. The CDR3 has 16 residues. The CDR3 sequence: CASSFLRRPGGTEAFF. The CDR3 DNA reads TGTGCCAGCAGCTTCCTTCGGCGGCCAGGGGGTACTGAAGCTTTCTTT.

The rearrangement links TRBV3-1 to TRBJ2-2; 13 bases are shared with TRBD2. CDR3 length: 20 amino acids. Germline V gives CDR1 LGHDT, CDR2 YNNKEL (reference sequence). The V gene end was trimmed by 0 bases and the J gene end by 2 bases; junction bases not matched to a gene: 9. The CDR3: CASSQEPRLAGGQNTGELFF. The CDR3 coding sequence is TGTGCCAGCAGCCAAGAGCCCCGACTAGCGGGGGGACAAAACACCGGGGAGCTGTTTTTT.

The chain recombines TRBV29-1 with TRBJ2-2; D not resolved. Germline CDR1 is SQVTM and CDR2 is ANQGSEA. This CDR3 has 14 residues. V was shortened by 5 bases and J by 4 bases, with 14 bases between the two germline ends. The CDR3 bases are TGCAGCGTTCTTTATGGGCCTATCACCGGGGAGCTGTTTTTT. Translating gives CSVLYGPITGELFF.

The chain carries TRBV5-1 and TRBJ1-6, with no clear D. The germline CDR1 and CDR2 sequences are SGHRS and YFSETQ. The CDR3 sequence is 15 residues long. V was shortened by 0 bases and J by 2 bases, with 6 bases between the two germline ends. CDR3 sequence reads: CASSLAEAYNSPLHF. The CDR3 nucleotides are TGCGCCAGCAGCTTGGCTGAAGCCTATAATTCACCCCTCCACTTT. The full variable domain, with the rest looked up from reference TRBV5-1 and TRBJ1-6, is KAGVTQTPRYLIKTRGQQVTLSCSPISGHRSVSWYQQTPGQGLQFLFEYFSETQRNKGNFPGRFSGRQFSNSRSEMNVSTLELGDSALYLCASSLAEAYNSPLHFGNGTRLTVT.